The 6 T cell receptor beta chains presented below share a single source sample, sequenced in a study of vaccination and CD4 T cells after COVID-19 (dated by TCRdb to about 2022). Library preparation was by PCR. TCRdb records Illumina iSeq 100 as the sequencer. At the Johns Hopkins FTIC core, DNA from the cultured CD4+ T cells underwent TCR sequencing with the Oncomine TCR Beta short-read assay. Starting from the raw public reads, TCRdb applied fastp trimming at Q25, assembled clones with MiXCR and retained in-frame beta chains. Rows with one shared CDR3 protein collapse into an entry with the most common genes and DNA. This sample has around 12,000 distinct CDR3 sequences in its table, and roughly 43% of those were observed once. Jointly, the top ten make up around a fifth of the sample. The treatment or condition label, read with the paper, signifies: roughly 10-day PBMC culture with coronavirus spike peptide pools or control peptides (ViraFEST assay).

These receptors' antigens are unknown. Sequencing was done on a sample of CD4+ T cells from blood, cultured in vitro. These receptors all come from a human donor who had recovered from COVID-19.

This clonotype showed up just once. The V call is TRBV19, the J call TRBJ2-1, with unresolved D. Germline loops: CDR1 LNHDA, CDR2 SQIVND (reference sequence). Trimming stripped 8 bases from V and 4 bases from J, with 9 bases between. The CDR3 consists of 12 residues. The CDR3 loop is CASRHFYNEQFF. For the CDR3, the DNA is TGTGCCAGTCGTCACTTTTACAATGAGCAGTTCTTC.

The rearrangement links TRBV5-1 to TRBJ2-1; unclear D gene. Germline CDR1 and CDR2: SGHRS and YFSETQ. This CDR3 region has 15 residues. Trimming stripped 5 bases from V and 0 bases from J, with 12 bases between. The DNA of the CDR3 is TGCGCCAGCAGTCTCGGCAGAAGCTCCTACAATGAGCAGTTCTTC. Translation gives CASSLGRSSYNEQFF. The variable domain in full, with the rest retrieved from reference TRBV5-1 and TRBJ2-1, is KAGVTQTPRYLIKTRGQQVTLSCSPISGHRSVSWYQQTPGQGLQFLFEYFSETQRNKGNFPGRFSGRQFSNSRSEMNVSTLELGDSALYLCASSLGRSSYNEQFFGPGTRLTVL.

This sequence joins TRBV7-3 and TRBJ2-1, with a tentative D call TRBD2 (5 bases). The germline V gene has CDR1 SGHTA and CDR2 FQGTGA. V was pared by 0 bases and J by 8 bases, with 8 bases between. This CDR3 has 13 amino acids. CDR3 in amino acids: CASSLTLGDEQFF. CDR3 nucleotide sequence: TGTGCCAGCAGCTTAACGCTCGGGGATGAGCAGTTCTTC. Full variable domain (outside the CDR3, taken from reference TRBV7-3 and TRBJ2-1): GAGVSQTPSNKVTEKGKYVELRCDPISGHTALYWYRQSLGQGPEFLIYFQGTGAADDSGLPNDRFFAVRPEGSVSTLKIQRTERGDSAVYLCASSLTLGDEQFFGPGTRLTVL.

This rearrangement joins TRBV7-2 to TRBJ2-7; TRBD2 is a possible D gene (5 bases). The CDR3 covers 16 residues. V lost 2 bases and J 3 bases, leaving 17 bases between the germline ends. Germline V gene data show CDR1 as SGHTA and CDR2 as FQGNSA. Here the CDR3 reads CASSLIRGRASYEQYF. CDR3 nucleotide sequence: TGTGCCAGCAGCTTAATTCGAGGGCGGGCCAGCTACGAGCAGTACTTC.

The V and J genes are TRBV5-4 and TRBJ1-5; 9 bases fit TRBD1. Germline V CDR1 and CDR2: SGHNT, YYREEE (reference sequence). V lost 9 bases and J lost 3; bases outside the gene matches: 4. CDR3 size: 13 residues. The CDR3 region is CANGDRVNQPQHF. Written as DNA, the CDR3 is TGTGCCAACGGGGACAGGGTCAATCAGCCCCAGCATTTT.

This clonotype was seen a handful of times. V usage is TRBV7-3 and J usage is TRBJ1-1, with D possibly being TRBD1 (5 bases). Trimming took 1 base from V and 4 from J, leaving 10 bases between them. The CDR3 extends over 14 amino acids. Looked up from germline, CDR1 is SGHTA and CDR2 is FQGTGA. CDR3 loop: CASSLNGGFTEAFF. Written as DNA, the CDR3 is TGTGCCAGCAGCTTAAATGGGGGTTTCACTGAAGCTTTCTTT.